This T cell receptor beta chain was sequenced in a study of CD8 T cells in ankylosing spondylitis. From germline, CDR1 is LNHNV and CDR2 YYDKDF (reference sequence). The J segment lost 2 bases and the V segment lost 1 base, leaving 3 bases of the junction unmatched. CDR3 length: 15 amino acids. TCRdb itself ran the 5' RACE reads through MiXCR, one entry per CDR3 protein. Among some 70,000 distinct CDR3 sequences listed, about 5.7% were seen once. Ten or more counts support this clonotype. J is TRBJ2-3 and V is TRBV15; 7 nucleotides align to TRBD1. This receptor was taken from a male donor with ankylosing spondylitis or in good health (not recorded which). The sequenced material came from blood, either unsorted or a sorted T cell fraction (not recorded which). The CDR3 here is CATSRGQGNTDTQYF. CDR3 sequence (DNA): TGTGCCACCAGCAGAGGACAGGGAAACACAGATACGCAGTATTTT.